The clone carrying this T cell receptor beta chain was seen a handful of times. Its antigen is unknown. The same CDR3 also results from other DNA sequences found in this sample. The data stem from a study of OX40 agonist ivuxolimab in advanced cancers. As for the study in general: The treatment was a fully human IgG2 OX40 agonist, ivuxolimab.

General study findings and limits: There were, on average, more expanded clones in CD8+ T cells than in CD4+. Low normalized T-cell clonal expansion was also seen in some nonresponders. CD4+ and CD8+ blood T cells expanded clonally by week 6 at 0.1 to 3.0 mg/kg.

V dropped 6 bases and J dropped 7 bases, with 12 bases sitting between them. This CDR3 is 12 amino acids long. CDR1 is MNHEY, CDR2 SVGAGI, per germline. Generated by immunoSEQ multiplex PCR, the TCRdb table keeps only in-frame clones and is missing some. The table lists 60,000 to 95,000 clones, about 85% of them singletons. The material sequenced was CD4+ or CD8+ T cells sorted from blood, taken in a trial of the OX40 agonist ivuxolimab. The clonotype was recovered from an adult with an advanced solid tumor such as melanoma, head and neck, liver or kidney cancer. The J gene is TRBJ1-2, the V gene TRBV6-5; weak D call: TRBD1 (5 bases). CDR3 in DNA: TGTGCCAGCAGAGACGGGGCGGGTGGCTACACCTTC. Protein product: CASRDGAGGYTF.